What follows describes a single T cell receptor beta chain. Its antigen remains unidentified. This sample stems from a study of regulatory T cells in long-lasting Graves disease. Study outcomes and limitations: Favored usage of TRBV28, TRBJ1-2 and TRBJ2-5 was recorded in persistent disease. A greater number of public clonotypes (fewer than 3,000) was shared by persistent patients than by new patients (just over 950). With a small sample size, accuracy may have been reduced.

Relying on iRepertoire HTBI primers and Arm-PCR of CDR3 regions, the team built TCR beta libraries. TCRdb itself ran the multiplex PCR reads through MiXCR, one entry per CDR3 protein. The sample yields about 660,000 distinct CDR3 sequences, around 32% seen once. Sample time point: persistent/refractory GD, antithyroid drugs over 5 years with positive TRAb. PBMC RNA served as the TCR library source. Doctors identified Graves' disease using the American Thyroid Association guidelines. The germline CDR1 and CDR2 sequences are MNHEY and SVGEGT. This CDR3 spans 14 amino acids. Trimming left V 3 bases short and J 5 bases short, with 13 bases between.

The V gene is TRBV6-2 or TRBV6-3, the J gene TRBJ1-1; the D gene is possibly TRBD1 (6 bases). The clonotype originates from a female donor with Graves disease. Material: peripheral blood mononuclear cells (PBMCs), obtained when the disease was refractory, from a patient treated with antithyroid drugs. Here the CDR3 reads CASSYWGQGTEAFF. The CDR3 DNA reads TGTGCCAGCAGTTATTGGGGCCAGGGGACTGAAGCTTTCTTT.